A selection of T cell receptor beta chains follows, all from one sample in a study of shared clonotypes between healthy human individuals. TCRdb keeps only in-frame clones here, not all; method: immunoSEQ multiplex PCR. The sample records approximately 2.1 million clones, 85% to 95% being singletons. Sequencing was carried out using naive CD4+ T cells from PBMCs. Receptors were obtained from a man aged 18 to 30 in good health. Some clones in this sample may be carry-over from other donors' samples. Both conserved end residues are part of each CDR3. Fields, in order: CDR3 DNA, CDR3 protein, V gene, J gene, D gene. The D gene is left open where the match is weak.

TGTGCCAGCAGTTTATCGATTCCGGGACGGGACGAGCAGTACTTC	CASSLSIPGRDEQYF	TRBV27	TRBJ2-7	NA
TGTGCCAGCATACCTGAGGTTATAGGTGAAAAACTGTTTTTT	CASIPEVIGEKLFF	TRBV6-1	TRBJ1-4	NA
TGTGCCAGCAGCGACTCACAGGGGATGAACACTGAAGCTTTCTTT	CASSDSQGMNTEAFF	TRBV6-5	TRBJ1-1	TRBD1
TGTGCCAGCAGCTTAGGCCGGGATCGGGAGACCCAGTACTTC	CASSLGRDRETQYF	TRBV7-7	TRBJ2-5	NA
TGTGCCAGTAGTAACCAAGGACAGCTTAATCAGCCCCAGCATTTT	CASSNQGQLNQPQHF	TRBV19	TRBJ1-5	NA
TGTGCCAGCAGGCCAGACAGGGGCACTCCCTTCAAAGAGACCCAGTACTTC	CASRPDRGTPFKETQYF	TRBV7-9	TRBJ2-5	TRBD1
TGTGCCAGCTCACCACCGTCGCAGGGTAGAAATGAGCAGTTCTTC	CASSPPSQGRNEQFF	TRBV18	TRBJ2-1	NA
TGTGCCAGCAGTGAACGCAGGGTTAACACCGGGGAGCTGTTTTTT	CASSERRVNTGELFF	TRBV2	TRBJ2-2	NA
TGTGCCAGCAGTTCGGGGGCAGGGAAAGCTGGGGCCAACGTCCTGACTTTC	CASSSGAGKAGANVLTF	TRBV27	TRBJ2-6	NA
TGTGCCAGCTCACCGACCGGAAATCAGCCCCAGCATTTT	CASSPTGNQPQHF	TRBV18	TRBJ1-5	NA
TGTGCCAGCAGTTGGGGAATCTACGGGGAGACCCAGTACTTC	CASSWGIYGETQYF	TRBV27	TRBJ2-5	NA
TGTGCCAGCAGCGGATCAGGGACTAGCGAGACCCAGTACTTC	CASSGSGTSETQYF	TRBV9	TRBJ2-5	TRBD2